This T cell receptor (beta chain) was recovered during a study of control samples from healthy donors and cancer patients. TCRdb keeps only in-frame clones here, not all; method: immunoSEQ multiplex PCR. The table shows some 21,000 clones, with approximately 89% occurring only once. This clone has just one count. V was clipped by 5 bases and J by 2 bases, with 15 bases between them. Per the germline V gene, CDR1 is SGHAT and CDR2 is FQNNGV. CDR3 length equals 15 residues. The V and J genes are TRBV11-2 and TRBJ2-5; D gene unclear. This receptor was taken from a man in his 60s with head and neck cancer. Specimen: PBMCs. As DNA, the CDR3 is TGTGCCAGCAGCACCCGTAGTTTAGGGCAAGAGACCCAGTACTTC. Its translation: CASSTRSLGQETQYF. The entire variable domain, with the rest obtained from reference TRBV11-2 and TRBJ2-5, is as follows: EAGVAQSPRYKIIEKRQSVAFWCNPISGHATLYWYQQILGQGPKLLIQFQNNGVVDDSQLPKDRFSAERLKGVDSTLKIQPAKLEDSAVYLCASSTRSLGQETQYFGPGTRLLVL.